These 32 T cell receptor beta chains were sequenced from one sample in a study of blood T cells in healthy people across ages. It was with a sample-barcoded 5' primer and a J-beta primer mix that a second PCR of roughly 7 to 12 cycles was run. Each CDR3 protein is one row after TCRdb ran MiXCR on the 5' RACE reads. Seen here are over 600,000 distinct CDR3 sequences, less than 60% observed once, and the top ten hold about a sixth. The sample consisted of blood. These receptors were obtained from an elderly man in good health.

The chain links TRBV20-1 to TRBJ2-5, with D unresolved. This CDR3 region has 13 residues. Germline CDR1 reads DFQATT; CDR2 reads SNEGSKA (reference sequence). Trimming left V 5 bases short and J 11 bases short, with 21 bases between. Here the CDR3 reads CSARPIGRNEQYF. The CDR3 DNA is TGCAGTGCTCGGCCAATAGGGCGCAATGAGCAGTACTTC.

The chain's CDR3 is CASSTGLAVETQYF. The CDR3 DNA is TGTGCCAGCAGTACGGGACTAGCAGTGGAGACCCAGTACTTC. The chain has TRBV7-2 and TRBJ2-5; 9 bases match TRBD2. Per germline, CDR1 SGHTA and CDR2 FQGNSA. J was trimmed by 5 bases and V by 6 bases; bases with no gene match: 7. The CDR3 has 14 residues.

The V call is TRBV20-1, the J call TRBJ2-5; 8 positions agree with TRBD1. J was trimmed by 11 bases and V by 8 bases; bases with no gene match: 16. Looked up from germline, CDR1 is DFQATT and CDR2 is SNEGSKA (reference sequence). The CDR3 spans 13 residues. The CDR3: CSLDRVINNEQYF. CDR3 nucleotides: TGCAGTCTGGACAGGGTTATCAACAATGAGCAGTACTTC.

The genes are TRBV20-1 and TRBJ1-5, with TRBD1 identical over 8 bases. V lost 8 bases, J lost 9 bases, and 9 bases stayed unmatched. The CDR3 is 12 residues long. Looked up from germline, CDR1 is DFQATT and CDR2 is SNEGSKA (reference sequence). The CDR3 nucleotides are TGCAGTACGGGGGCCAGGGGGCGGCCCCAGCATTTT. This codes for CSTGARGRPQHF.

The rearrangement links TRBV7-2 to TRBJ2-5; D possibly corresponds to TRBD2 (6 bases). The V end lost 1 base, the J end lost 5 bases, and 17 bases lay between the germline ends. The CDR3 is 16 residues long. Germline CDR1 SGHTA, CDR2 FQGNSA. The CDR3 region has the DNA TGTGCCAGCAGCTTAGTACGGCTAGCGAGTAGGGAGACCCAGTACTTC. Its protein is CASSLVRLASRETQYF.

CDR3 in amino acids: CASSYGTGGADTEAFF. The CDR3 coding sequence is TGTGCCAGCAGTTACGGGACAGGGGGCGCGGATACTGAAGCTTTCTTT. The chain is built from TRBV6-2 or TRBV6-3 and TRBJ1-1; TRBD1 agrees at 12 bases. Trimming removed 2 bases from V and 5 bases from J; junction bases left unmatched: 6. From germline, CDR1 is MNHEY and CDR2 SVGEGT. This CDR3 spans 16 amino acids.

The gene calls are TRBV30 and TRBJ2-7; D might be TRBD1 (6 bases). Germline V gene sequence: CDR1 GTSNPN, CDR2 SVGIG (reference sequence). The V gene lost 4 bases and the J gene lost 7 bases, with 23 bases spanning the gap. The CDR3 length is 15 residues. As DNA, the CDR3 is TGTGCCTGGACCATCAGGGGAGCTCCCGAAGGGGAGCAGTACTTC. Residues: CAWTIRGAPEGEQYF.

CDR3 nucleotide sequence: TGTGCCACCAGTGAGTCCCGGTGGAACACAGATACGCAGTATTTT. Protein sequence: CATSESRWNTDTQYF. This chain uses TRBV24-1 with TRBJ2-3; no clear D. Germline V gene lookup returns CDR1 KGHDR and CDR2 SFDVKD. V was clipped by 4 bases and J by 2 bases, with 12 bases between them. This CDR3 spans 15 amino acids.

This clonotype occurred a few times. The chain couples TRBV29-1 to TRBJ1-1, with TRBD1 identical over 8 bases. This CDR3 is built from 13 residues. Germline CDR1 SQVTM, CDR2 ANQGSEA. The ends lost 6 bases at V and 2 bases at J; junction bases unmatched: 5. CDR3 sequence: CSVGQALNTEAFF. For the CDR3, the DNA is TGCAGCGTGGGACAGGCCTTAAACACTGAAGCTTTCTTT.

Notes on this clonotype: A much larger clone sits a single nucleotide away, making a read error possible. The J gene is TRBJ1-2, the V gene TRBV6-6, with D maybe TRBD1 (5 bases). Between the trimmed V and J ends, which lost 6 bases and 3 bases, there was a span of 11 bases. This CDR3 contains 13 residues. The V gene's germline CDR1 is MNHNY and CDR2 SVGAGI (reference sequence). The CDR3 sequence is CASRSTDHYGYTF. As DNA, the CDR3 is TGTGCCAGCAGATCGACAGACCACTATGGCTACACCTTC.

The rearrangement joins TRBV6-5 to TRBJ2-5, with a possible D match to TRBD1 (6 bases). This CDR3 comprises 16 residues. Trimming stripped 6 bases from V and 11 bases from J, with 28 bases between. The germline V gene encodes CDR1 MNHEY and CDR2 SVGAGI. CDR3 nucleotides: TGTGCCAGCAGATTGTCAGGGGTCCTGGTCGGCAATGAGCAGTACTTC. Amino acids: CASRLSGVLVGNEQYF.

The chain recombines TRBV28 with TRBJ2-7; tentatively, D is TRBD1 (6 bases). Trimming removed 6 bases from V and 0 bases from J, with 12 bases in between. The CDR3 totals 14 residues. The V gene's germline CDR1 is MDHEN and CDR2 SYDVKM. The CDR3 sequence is CASRRTDSSYEQYF. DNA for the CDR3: TGTGCCAGCAGACGGACAGATTCCTCCTACGAGCAGTACTTC.

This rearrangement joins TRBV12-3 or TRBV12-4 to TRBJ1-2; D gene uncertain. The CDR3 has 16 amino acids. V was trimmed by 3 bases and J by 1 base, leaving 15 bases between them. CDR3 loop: CASSLSTIELNYGYTF. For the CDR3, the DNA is TGTGCCAGCAGTTTGAGCACAATAGAACTTAACTATGGCTACACCTTC.

The CDR3 sequence is CASSLYQGTERNQPQHF. CDR3 coding DNA: TGTGCCAGCAGCTTATATCAGGGGACAGAACGAAATCAGCCCCAGCATTTT. The chain combines TRBV7-2 with TRBJ1-5; 7 bases line up with TRBD1. CDR1 and CDR2 from the germline V gene are SGHTA and FQGNSA. The ends lost 2 bases at V and 4 bases at J; junction bases unmatched: 11. CDR3 length equals 17 residues.

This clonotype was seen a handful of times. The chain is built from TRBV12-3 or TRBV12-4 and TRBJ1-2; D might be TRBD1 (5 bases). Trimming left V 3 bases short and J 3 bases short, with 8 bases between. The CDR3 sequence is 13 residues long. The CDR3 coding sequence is TGTGCCAGCAGTTTGGGGGAGTACTATGGCTACACCTTC. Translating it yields CASSLGEYYGYTF.

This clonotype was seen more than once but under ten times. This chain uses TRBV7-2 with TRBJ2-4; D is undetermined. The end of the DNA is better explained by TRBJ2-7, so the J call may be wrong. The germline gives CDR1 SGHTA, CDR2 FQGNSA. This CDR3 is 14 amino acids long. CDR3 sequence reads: CASGRPGHRYEQYF. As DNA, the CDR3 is TGTGCCAGCGGTAGACCGGGCCACAGATACGAGCAGTACTTC.

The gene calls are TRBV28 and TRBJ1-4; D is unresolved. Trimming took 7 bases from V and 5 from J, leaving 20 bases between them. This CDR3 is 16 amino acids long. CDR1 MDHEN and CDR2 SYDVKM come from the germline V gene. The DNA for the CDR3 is TGTGCCAGCACCCAAATAGGGCCGGGAGGAAATGAAAAACTGTTTTTT. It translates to CASTQIGPGGNEKLFF.

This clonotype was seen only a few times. The DNA for the CDR3 is TGCGCCAGCAGCCAAGCCCCCCAAGACAATCAGCCCCAGCATTTT. Translating it yields CASSQAPQDNQPQHF. The chain uses TRBV4-1 and TRBJ1-5, with D unresolved. Germline-derived CDR1 and CDR2 are MGHRA and YSYEKL. The length of the CDR3 is 15 residues. With 1 base removed from V and 3 bases from J, the gap between germline ends came to 10 bases.

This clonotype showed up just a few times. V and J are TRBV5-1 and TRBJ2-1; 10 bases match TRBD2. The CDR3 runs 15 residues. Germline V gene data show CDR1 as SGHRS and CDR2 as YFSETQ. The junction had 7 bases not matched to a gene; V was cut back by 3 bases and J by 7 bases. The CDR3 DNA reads TGCGCCAGCAGCTACTCTCAGCGGGAGGGGAATGAGCAGTTCTTC. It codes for CASSYSQREGNEQFF.

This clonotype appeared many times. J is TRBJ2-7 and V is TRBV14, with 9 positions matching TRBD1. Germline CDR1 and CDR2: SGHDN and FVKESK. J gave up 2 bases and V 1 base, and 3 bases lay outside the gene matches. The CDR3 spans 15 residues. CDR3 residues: CASSQGTGVTYEQYF. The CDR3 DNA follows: TGTGCCAGCAGCCAAGGGACAGGGGTTACCTACGAGCAGTACTTC.

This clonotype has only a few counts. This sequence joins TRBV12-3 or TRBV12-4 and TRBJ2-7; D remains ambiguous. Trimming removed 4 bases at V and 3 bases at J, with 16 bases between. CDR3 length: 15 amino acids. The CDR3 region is CASSSSGWSSYEQYF. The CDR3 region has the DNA TGTGCCAGCAGTTCGTCAGGCTGGAGCAGCTACGAGCAGTACTTC.

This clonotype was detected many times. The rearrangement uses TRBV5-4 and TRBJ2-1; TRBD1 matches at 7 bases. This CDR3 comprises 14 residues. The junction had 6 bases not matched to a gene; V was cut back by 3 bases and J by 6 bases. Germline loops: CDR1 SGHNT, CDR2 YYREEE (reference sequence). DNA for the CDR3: TGTGCCAGCAGCTCCAGGACAGGTCGCAATGAGCAGTTCTTC. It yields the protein CASSSRTGRNEQFF. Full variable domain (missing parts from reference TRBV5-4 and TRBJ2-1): ETGVTQSPTHLIKTRGQQVTLRCSSQSGHNTVSWYQQALGQGPQFIFQYYREEENGRGNFPPRFSGLQFPNYSSELNVNALELDDSALYLCASSSRTGRNEQFFGPGTRLTVL.

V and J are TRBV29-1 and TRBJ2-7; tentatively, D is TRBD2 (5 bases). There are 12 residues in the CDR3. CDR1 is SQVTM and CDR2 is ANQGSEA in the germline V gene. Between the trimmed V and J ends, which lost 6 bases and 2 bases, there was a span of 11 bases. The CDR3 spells CSVAEGTYEQYF. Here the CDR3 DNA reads TGCAGCGTGGCCGAGGGTACCTACGAGCAGTACTTC.

The CDR3 DNA is TGTGCCAGCAGCTTATCTACAGGGACAGATACGCAGTATTTT. Its translation: CASSLSTGTDTQYF. The chain couples TRBV7-9 to TRBJ2-3, with D possibly TRBD1 on 6 matching bases. The V and J ends lost 2 bases and 3 bases respectively, with 9 bases between them. The CDR3 has 14 residues. Germline CDR1 is SEHNR and CDR2 is FQNEAQ (reference sequence).

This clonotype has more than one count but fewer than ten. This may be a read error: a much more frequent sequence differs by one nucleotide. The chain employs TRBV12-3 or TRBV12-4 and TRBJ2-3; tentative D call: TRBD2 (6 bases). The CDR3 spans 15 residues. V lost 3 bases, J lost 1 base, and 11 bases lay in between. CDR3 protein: CASSFGGLRTDTQYF. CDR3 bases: TGTGCCAGCAGTTTTGGGGGACTCCGCACAGATACGCAGTATTTT.

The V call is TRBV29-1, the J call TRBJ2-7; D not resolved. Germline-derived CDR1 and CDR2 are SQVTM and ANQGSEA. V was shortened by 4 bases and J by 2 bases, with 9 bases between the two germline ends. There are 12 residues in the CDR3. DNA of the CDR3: TGCAGCGTTGTTACGGCAACCTACGAGCAGTACTTC. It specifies CSVVTATYEQYF.

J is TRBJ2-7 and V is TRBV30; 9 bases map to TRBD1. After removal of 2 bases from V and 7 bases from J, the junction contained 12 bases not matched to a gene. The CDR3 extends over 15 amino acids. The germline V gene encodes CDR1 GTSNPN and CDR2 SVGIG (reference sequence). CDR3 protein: CAWSRGDRVKDEQYF. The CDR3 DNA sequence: TGTGCCTGGAGTCGGGGGGACAGGGTAAAGGATGAGCAGTACTTC.

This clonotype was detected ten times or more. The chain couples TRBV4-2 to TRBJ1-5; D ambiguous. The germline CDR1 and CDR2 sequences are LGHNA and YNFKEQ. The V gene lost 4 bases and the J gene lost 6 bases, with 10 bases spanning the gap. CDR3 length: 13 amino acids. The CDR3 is CASSPKISQPQHF. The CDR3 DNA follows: TGTGCCAGCAGCCCAAAGATCAGTCAGCCCCAGCATTTT.

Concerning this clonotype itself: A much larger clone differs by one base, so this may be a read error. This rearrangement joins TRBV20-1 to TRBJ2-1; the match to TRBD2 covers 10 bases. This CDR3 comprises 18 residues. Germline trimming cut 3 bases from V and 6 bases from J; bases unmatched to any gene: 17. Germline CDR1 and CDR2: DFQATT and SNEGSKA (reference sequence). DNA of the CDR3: TGCAGTGCTAGTTTCCTAGCGGGAGAGGGGGGGACCTGCAATGAGCAGTTCTTC. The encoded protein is CSASFLAGEGGTCNEQFF.

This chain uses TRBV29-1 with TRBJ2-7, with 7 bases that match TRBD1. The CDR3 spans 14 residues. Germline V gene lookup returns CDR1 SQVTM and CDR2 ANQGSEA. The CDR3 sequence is CKVPVDRHRYEQYF. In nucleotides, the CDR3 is TGCAAGGTTCCAGTGGACAGGCACCGCTACGAGCAGTACTTC.

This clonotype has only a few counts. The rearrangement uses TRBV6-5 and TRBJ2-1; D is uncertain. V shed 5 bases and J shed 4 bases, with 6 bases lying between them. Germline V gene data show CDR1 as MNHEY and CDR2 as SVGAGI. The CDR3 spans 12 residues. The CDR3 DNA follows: TGTGCCAGCAGTACATTATACAATGAGCAGTTCTTC. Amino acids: CASSTLYNEQFF.

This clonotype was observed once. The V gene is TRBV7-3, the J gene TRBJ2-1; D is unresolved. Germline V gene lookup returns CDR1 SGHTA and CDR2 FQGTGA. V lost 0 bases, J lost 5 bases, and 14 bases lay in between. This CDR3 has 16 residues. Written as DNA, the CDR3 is TGTGCCAGCAGCTTAACTTCAAATCGGATCCACAATGAGCAGTTCTTC. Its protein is CASSLTSNRIHNEQFF.